The entry that follows covers one T cell receptor beta chain sequence. This sample is part of a study of T cell responses to AZD1222 COVID-19 vaccine. The protocol was immunoSEQ multiplex PCR, while the TCRdb copy is restricted to in-frame clones and leaves out a portion. The top ten hold 5% to 7% of the sample, which has around 130,000 clones, around 90% seen once. The sample consisted of peripheral blood, taken 28 days after the second AZD1222 dose. The sequence derives from an adult who received the AZD1222 COVID-19 vaccine.

As DNA, the CDR3 is TGTGCCAGCACCCCAATAGGGCGGGGGACCGACACCGGGGAGCTGTTTTTT. Translated, it gives CASTPIGRGTDTGELFF. The gene calls are TRBV11-3 and TRBJ2-2, with 7 bases identical to TRBD2. Germline V gene lookup returns CDR1 SGHNT and CDR2 YENEEA. This CDR3 is built from 17 residues. Trimming took 7 bases from V and 3 from J; bases not matched to a gene: 14.